Sequencing of this T cell receptor (beta chain) was carried out in a study of PD-1 blockade in classical Hodgkin lymphoma. About the study: With a 2-week interval, patients received intravenous nivolumab at 3 mg/kg. Study outcomes and limitations: When nivolumab was started under 1 year after ASCT, patients were excluded. Baseline diversity was lower in partial responders and progressors than complete responders. CD4+ TCR diversity rose significantly by C4D1, and CD8+ TCR diversity did not.

Following autologous stem cell transplantation, relapse occurred in every patient, and exposure to brentuximab vedotin varied. This CDR3 contains 13 residues. CDR1 is SGHAT, CDR2 FQDESV, per germline (reference sequence). V gave up 3 bases and J gave up 6 bases; unmatched junction bases: 2. In regard to this clone: As yet, its antigen is unknown.

The method was immunoSEQ multiplex PCR; TCRdb's version includes in-frame clones alone and lacks a portion of them. The sample has tens of thousands of clones; 89% are singletons. The specimen was peripheral blood mononuclear cells (PBMCs), collected before the second cycle of nivolumab. The receptor was derived from a human donor with classical Hodgkin lymphoma. The rearrangement uses TRBV11-1 and TRBJ2-1; 7 bases are a match to TRBD1. In DNA, the CDR3 is TGTGCCAGCAGCTTGACAGGGCGCAATGAGCAGTTCTTC. Its protein product is CASSLTGRNEQFF.